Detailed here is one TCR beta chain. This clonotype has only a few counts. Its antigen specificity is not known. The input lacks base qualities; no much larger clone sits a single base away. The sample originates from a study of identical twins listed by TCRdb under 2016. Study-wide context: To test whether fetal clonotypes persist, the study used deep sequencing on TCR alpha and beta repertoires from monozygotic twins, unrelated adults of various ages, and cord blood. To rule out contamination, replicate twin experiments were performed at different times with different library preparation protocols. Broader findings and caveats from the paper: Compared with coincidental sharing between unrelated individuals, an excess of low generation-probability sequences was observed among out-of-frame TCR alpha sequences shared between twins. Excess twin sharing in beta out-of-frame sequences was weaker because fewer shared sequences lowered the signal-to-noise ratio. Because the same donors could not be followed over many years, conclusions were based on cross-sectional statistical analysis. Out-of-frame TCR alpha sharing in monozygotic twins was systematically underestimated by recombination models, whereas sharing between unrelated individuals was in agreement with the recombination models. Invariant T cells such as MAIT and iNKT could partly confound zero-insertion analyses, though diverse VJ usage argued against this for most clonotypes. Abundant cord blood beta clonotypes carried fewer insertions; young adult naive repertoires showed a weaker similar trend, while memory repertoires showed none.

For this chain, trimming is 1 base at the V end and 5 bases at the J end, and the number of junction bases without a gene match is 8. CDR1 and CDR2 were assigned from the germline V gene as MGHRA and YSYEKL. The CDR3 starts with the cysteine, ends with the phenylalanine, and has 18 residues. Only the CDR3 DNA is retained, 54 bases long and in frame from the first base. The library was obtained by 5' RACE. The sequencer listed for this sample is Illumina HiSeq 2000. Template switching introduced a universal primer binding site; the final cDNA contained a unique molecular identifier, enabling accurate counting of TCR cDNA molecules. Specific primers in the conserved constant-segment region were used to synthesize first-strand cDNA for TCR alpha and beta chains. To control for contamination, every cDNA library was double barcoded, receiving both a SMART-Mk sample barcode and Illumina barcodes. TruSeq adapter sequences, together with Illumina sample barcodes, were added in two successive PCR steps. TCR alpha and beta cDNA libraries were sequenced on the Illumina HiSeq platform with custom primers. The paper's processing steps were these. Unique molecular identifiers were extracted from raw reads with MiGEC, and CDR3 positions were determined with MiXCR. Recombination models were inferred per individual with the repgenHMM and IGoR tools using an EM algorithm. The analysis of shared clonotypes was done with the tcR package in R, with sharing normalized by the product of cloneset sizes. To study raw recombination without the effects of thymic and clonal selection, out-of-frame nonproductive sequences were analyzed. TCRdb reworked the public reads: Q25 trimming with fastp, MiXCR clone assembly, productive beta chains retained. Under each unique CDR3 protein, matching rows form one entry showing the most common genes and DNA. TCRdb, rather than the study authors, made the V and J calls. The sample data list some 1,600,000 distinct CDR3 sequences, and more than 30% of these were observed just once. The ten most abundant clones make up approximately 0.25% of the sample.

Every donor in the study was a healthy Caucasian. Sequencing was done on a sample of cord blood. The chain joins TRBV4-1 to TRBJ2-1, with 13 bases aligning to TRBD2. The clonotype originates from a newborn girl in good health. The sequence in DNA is TGCGCCAGCAGCCAAGGGGGACTAGCGGGGCGTCTTCACAATGAGCAGTTCTTC. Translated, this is CASSQGGLAGRLHNEQFF.